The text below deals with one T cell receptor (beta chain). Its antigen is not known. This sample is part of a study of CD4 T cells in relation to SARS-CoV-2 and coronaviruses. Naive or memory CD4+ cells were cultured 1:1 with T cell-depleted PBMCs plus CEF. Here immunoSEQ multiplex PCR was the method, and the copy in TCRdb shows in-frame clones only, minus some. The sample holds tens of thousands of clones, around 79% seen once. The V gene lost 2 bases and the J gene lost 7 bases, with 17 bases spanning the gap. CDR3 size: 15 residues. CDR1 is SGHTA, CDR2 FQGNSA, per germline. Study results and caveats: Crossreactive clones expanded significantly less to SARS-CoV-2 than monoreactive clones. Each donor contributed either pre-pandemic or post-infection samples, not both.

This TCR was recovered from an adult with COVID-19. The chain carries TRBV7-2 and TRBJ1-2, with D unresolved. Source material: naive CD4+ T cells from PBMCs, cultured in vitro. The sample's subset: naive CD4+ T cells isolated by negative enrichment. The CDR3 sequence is CASSLTNNQAGGYTF. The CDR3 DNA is TGTGCCAGCAGCTTAACGAACAACCAGGCGGGTGGCTACACCTTC.